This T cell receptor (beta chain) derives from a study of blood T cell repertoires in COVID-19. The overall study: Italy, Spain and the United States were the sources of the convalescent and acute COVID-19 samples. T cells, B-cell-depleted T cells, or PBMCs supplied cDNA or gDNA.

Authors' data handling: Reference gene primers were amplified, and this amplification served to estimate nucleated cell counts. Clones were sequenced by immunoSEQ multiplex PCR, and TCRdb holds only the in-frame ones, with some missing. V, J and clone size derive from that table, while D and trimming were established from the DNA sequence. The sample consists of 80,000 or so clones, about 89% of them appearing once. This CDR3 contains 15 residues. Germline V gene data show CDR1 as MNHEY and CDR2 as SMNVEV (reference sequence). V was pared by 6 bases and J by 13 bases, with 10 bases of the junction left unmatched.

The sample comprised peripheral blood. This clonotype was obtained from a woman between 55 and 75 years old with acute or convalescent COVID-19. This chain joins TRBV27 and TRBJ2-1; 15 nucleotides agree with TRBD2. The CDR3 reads CASRPPGLAGGRQFF. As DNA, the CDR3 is TGTGCCAGCAGACCTCCGGGACTAGCGGGGGGTCGTCAGTTCTTC.